The next 2 T cell receptor beta chains were all read from a single sample in a study of T-cell memory formation after mild COVID-19. One entry per CDR3 protein, called by TCRdb with MiXCR from the 5' RACE reads. The repertoire holds about 560,000 distinct CDR3 sequences, with roughly 20% as singletons. The source material was PBMCs or a T cell subset sorted from them (not recorded which). The receptor set was obtained from an adult woman who had mild COVID-19 (a few samples of this study predate the infection). Cell type and time point are not known.

The chain recombines TRBV7-8 with TRBJ2-5; D remains ambiguous. Trimming removed 5 bases at V and 4 bases at J, with 8 bases between. The CDR3 has 12 amino acids. The V gene's germline CDR1 is SGHVS and CDR2 FQNEAQ. The CDR3 reads CASSPSVETQYF. DNA for the CDR3: TGTGCCAGCAGCCCCAGCGTAGAGACCCAGTACTTC.

The CDR3 coding sequence is TGTGCCAGCCGTCTTTCCGGGGGCAATCAGCCCCAGCATTTT. As protein: CASRLSGGNQPQHF. The rearrangement joins TRBV2 to TRBJ1-5; the D is unclear. CDR3 size: 14 residues. Per the germline V gene, CDR1 is SNHLY and CDR2 is FYNNEI. V lost 8 bases, J lost 2 bases, and 13 bases lay in between.